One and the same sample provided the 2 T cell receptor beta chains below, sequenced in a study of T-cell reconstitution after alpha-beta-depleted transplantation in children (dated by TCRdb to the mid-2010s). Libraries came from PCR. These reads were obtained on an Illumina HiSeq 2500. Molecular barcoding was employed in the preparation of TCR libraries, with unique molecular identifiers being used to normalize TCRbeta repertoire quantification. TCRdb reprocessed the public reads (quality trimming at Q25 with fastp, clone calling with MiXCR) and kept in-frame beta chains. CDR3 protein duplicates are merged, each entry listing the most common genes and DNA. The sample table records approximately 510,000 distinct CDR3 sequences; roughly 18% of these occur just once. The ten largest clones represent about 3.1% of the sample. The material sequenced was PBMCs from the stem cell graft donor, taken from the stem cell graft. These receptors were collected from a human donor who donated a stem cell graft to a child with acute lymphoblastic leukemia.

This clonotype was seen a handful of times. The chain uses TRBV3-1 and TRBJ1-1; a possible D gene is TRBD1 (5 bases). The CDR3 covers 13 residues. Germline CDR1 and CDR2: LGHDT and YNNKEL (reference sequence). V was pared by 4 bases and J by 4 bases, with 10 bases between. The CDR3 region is CASSRGPATEAFF. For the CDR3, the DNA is TGTGCCAGCAGCCGGGGACCGGCCACTGAAGCTTTCTTT.

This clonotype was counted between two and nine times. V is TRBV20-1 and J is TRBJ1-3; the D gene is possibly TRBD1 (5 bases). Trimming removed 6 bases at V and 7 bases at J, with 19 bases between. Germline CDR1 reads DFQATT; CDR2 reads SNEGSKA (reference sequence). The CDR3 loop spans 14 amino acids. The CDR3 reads CSAVGLQVGNTIYF. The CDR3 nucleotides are TGCAGTGCAGTGGGACTCCAAGTTGGGAACACCATATATTTT.